These 15 T cell receptor beta chains were sequenced from one sample in a study of beta chain features in type 1 diabetes (dated by TCRdb to 2017 to 2018). Library prep was done by the immunoSEQ multiplex PCR assay. The High Capacity cDNA Reverse Transcription Kit was used to reverse transcribe all of the isolated RNA, meaning that expressed TCRB transcripts were what got sequenced. TCRdb's version of the immuneACCESS table is confined to in-frame rearrangements and falls short of the full clone set. An unresolved V gene accounts for under half of the shortfall where checked; the remainder is of unknown origin. The sample profile shows nearly 350,000 clones; around 8% of them were found once. The ten largest clonotypes hold under 0.5% of the sample. Source material: central memory CD4+ T cells from blood. The receptors were sampled from a woman in her late teens or twenties in good health.

This clone was found many times. The gene calls are TRBV9 and TRBJ1-1; 7 bases are a match to TRBD1. Germline CDR1 SGDLS, CDR2 YYNGEE. The V and J ends lost 4 bases and 0 bases, in that order; junction bases with no gene match: 6. The CDR3 contains 15 residues. The CDR3 DNA is TGTGCCAGCAGCCTAGGGACAGCAATGAACACTGAAGCTTTCTTT. It yields the protein CASSLGTAMNTEAFF.

A few counts support this clone. For the CDR3, the DNA is TGCGCCAGCAGTCTTGGCGGGGCCCAAGAGACCCAGTACTTC. It translates to CASSLGGAQETQYF. This rearrangement joins TRBV23-1 to TRBJ2-5; tentatively, D is TRBD2 (6 bases). TRBV23-1 is an ORF, with its function uncertain. V was cut by 4 bases and J by 1 base, with 10 bases left in between. The CDR3 consists of 14 residues.

This rearrangement joins TRBV7-2 to TRBJ1-1, with D uncertain. From germline, CDR1 is SGHTA and CDR2 FQGNSA. This CDR3 region has 12 residues. Trimming pared 3 bases from V and 3 bases from J, leaving 5 bases between. The CDR3: CASSFTDTEAFF. For the CDR3, the DNA is TGTGCCAGCAGCTTTACAGACACTGAAGCTTTCTTT.

This chain uses TRBV5-6 with TRBJ2-1, with 10 positions matching TRBD1. CDR3 length: 13 amino acids. V lost 4 bases to trimming and J lost 15 bases; unmatched junction nucleotides: 10. The germline CDR1 and CDR2 sequences are SGHDT and YYEEEE. The CDR3 is CASSIETGGRGFF. For the CDR3, the DNA is TGTGCCAGCAGCATCGAGACAGGGGGCAGGGGGTTCTTC.

There are a few counts of this clone. This chain's CDR3 is CASRKQGEGNQPQHF. The CDR3 region has the DNA TGTGCCAGCAGAAAACAGGGCGAGGGTAATCAGCCCCAGCATTTT. The chain carries TRBV2 and TRBJ1-5; the D gene is possibly TRBD1 (6 bases). The V gene lost 6 bases and the J gene lost 4 bases, with 16 bases spanning the gap. CDR1 and CDR2 (germline): SNHLY, FYNNEI. CDR3 length: 15 residues.

This clone was seen a few times. The V gene is TRBV4-2, the J gene TRBJ1-3; no reliable D call. Looked up from germline, CDR1 is LGHNA and CDR2 is YNFKEQ. The CDR3 totals 15 residues. Trimming cost V 1 base and J 1 base, with 8 bases left between them. The CDR3: CASSQGKQSGNTIYF. In DNA, the CDR3 is TGTGCCAGCAGCCAAGGGAAACAATCTGGAAACACCATATATTTT.

In this sample, this clone turned up a few times. The chain has TRBV5-4 and TRBJ2-7, with 7 bases identical to TRBD2. J was trimmed by 4 bases and V by 2 bases; bases with no gene match: 6. CDR1 and CDR2 from the germline V gene are SGHNT and YYREEE (reference sequence). The CDR3 is made up of 14 amino acids. The CDR3, as DNA: TGTGCCAGCAGCTTAGCGGGGTCGACTTACGAGCAGTACTTC. Protein product: CASSLAGSTYEQYF.

The table lists this clone with a few counts. The chain uses TRBV6-6 and TRBJ1-1; tentatively, D is TRBD1 (6 bases). V was trimmed by 6 bases and J by 4 bases, leaving 15 bases between them. Looked up from germline, CDR1 is MNHNY and CDR2 is SVGAGI (reference sequence). The CDR3 runs to 14 residues. The CDR3 region is CASSIEGGLTEAFF. The CDR3 DNA reads TGTGCCAGCAGCATCGAAGGGGGGCTCACTGAAGCTTTCTTT.

V and J are TRBV7-2 and TRBJ1-5; maybe TRBD1 (5 bases). In germline, CDR1 is SGHTA, CDR2 FQGNSA. Trimming removed 4 bases at V and 1 base at J, with 5 bases between. The CDR3 has 13 amino acids. For the CDR3, the DNA is TGTGCCAGCAGCTGGGGGAGCAATCAGCCCCAGCATTTT. As protein: CASSWGSNQPQHF.

Many counts were recorded for this clone. Relative to the germline gene, one junction end is altered; a read error may explain this. The V and J genes are TRBV7-9 and TRBJ1-4, with 10 bases lining up with TRBD1. This CDR3 is built from 15 residues. Germline V gene data show CDR1 as SEHNR and CDR2 as FQNEAQ (reference sequence). This CDR3 is CASSLGDRGPTDRIF. The CDR3 bases are TGTGCCAGCAGCTTAGGCGACAGGGGGCCAACGGATCGGATTTTT.

This clone was observed a few times. The chain recombines TRBV4-2 with TRBJ1-2; tentatively, D is TRBD1 (5 bases). V gave up 3 bases and J gave up 1 base, with 15 bases separating them. Germline assignment: CDR1 LGHNA and CDR2 YNFKEQ. The CDR3 sequence is 16 residues long. The CDR3 bases are TGTGCCAGCAGCCAGGCTTCAGGGCTGGATAACTATGGCTACACCTTC. This gives the protein CASSQASGLDNYGYTF.

This clone was picked up many times. The chain uses TRBV28 and TRBJ1-5, with TRBD1 as a possible D gene (6 bases). Trimming took off 0 bases at V and 3 bases at J, with 9 bases between the two ends. CDR3 length: 15 amino acids. From germline, CDR1 is MDHEN and CDR2 SYDVKM. The CDR3: CASSLWQGINQPQHF. The CDR3 DNA is TGTGCCAGCAGTTTATGGCAGGGGATCAATCAGCCCCAGCATTTT.

The chain links TRBV5-4 to TRBJ1-2; D remains unclear. Germline V gives CDR1 SGHNT, CDR2 YYREEE (reference sequence). This CDR3 has 16 residues. V was cut by 4 bases and J by 0 bases, with 16 bases left in between. The CDR3 is CASSRGGIEANYGYTF. DNA of the CDR3: TGTGCCAGCAGCCGGGGTGGGATCGAAGCTAACTATGGCTACACCTTC.

The V and J genes are TRBV25-1 and TRBJ2-7; TRBD1 matches at 11 bases. With V trimmed by 4 bases and J by 6 bases, 5 bases remained unmatched. The CDR3 runs to 14 residues. CDR1 and CDR2 (germline): MGHDK, SYGVNS. CDR3 protein: CASSGDRGIVEQYF. CDR3 bases: TGTGCCAGCAGTGGGGACAGGGGGATAGTCGAGCAGTACTTC.

This clone was counted a few times. The same CDR3 can be traced to other DNA sequences in this sample. The chain links TRBV9 to TRBJ2-2, with 10 bases aligning to TRBD2. The germline V gene has CDR1 SGDLS and CDR2 YYNGEE. The CDR3 consists of 17 residues. The V and J ends lost 0 bases and 4 bases, in that order; junction bases with no gene match: 6. The chain's CDR3 is CASSVGLAGAFTGELFF. The CDR3 DNA sequence: TGTGCCAGCAGCGTAGGCCTAGCGGGAGCCTTCACCGGGGAGCTGTTTTTT. The whole variable domain, filled in from reference TRBV9 and TRBJ2-2, reads DSGVTQTPKHLITATGQRVTLRCSPRSGDLSVYWYQQSLDQGLQFLIQYYNGEERAKGNILERFSAQQFPDLHSELNLSSLELGDSALYFCASSVGLAGAFTGELFFGEGSRLTVL.